This entry lists 25 T cell receptor beta chains sequenced from one sample in a study of blood T cell repertoires in COVID-19. Data came from immunoSEQ multiplex PCR; TCRdb stores just in-frame clones and leaves some out. Among around 270,000 clones listed, approximately 90% were seen once. Material: peripheral blood. The receptors shown here come from a middle-aged man with acute or convalescent COVID-19.

This chain uses TRBV7-9 with TRBJ1-4; possible D gene TRBD1, 5 bases. Germline V gene sequence: CDR1 SEHNR, CDR2 FQNEAQ (reference sequence). The CDR3 is 16 amino acids. Trimming left V 1 base short and J 0 bases short, with 9 bases between. The CDR3 DNA sequence: TGTGCCAGCAGCTTAGGGGAAGGGGCAACTAATGAAAAACTGTTTTTT. Amino acids: CASSLGEGATNEKLFF. The full variable domain, in which reference TRBV7-9 and TRBJ1-4 provide the parts outside the CDR3, is DTGVSQNPRHKITKRGQNVTFRCDPISEHNRLYWYRQTLGQGPEFLTYFQNEAQLEKSRLLSDRFSAERPKGSFSTLEIQRTEQGDSAMYLCASSLGEGATNEKLFFGSGTQLSVL.

The V and J genes are TRBV27 and TRBJ1-4; TRBD1 might be the D (5 bases). The germline V gene has CDR1 MNHEY and CDR2 SMNVEV (reference sequence). Trimming took off 5 bases at V and 13 bases at J, with 23 bases between the two ends. The CDR3 is 15 amino acids. The CDR3 sequence: CASSPSNGLVGGLFF. The CDR3 DNA reads TGTGCCAGCAGTCCGAGTAATGGCCTCGTGGGGGGACTGTTTTTT.

The chain employs TRBV19 and TRBJ1-1; D is ambiguous. V lost 7 bases, J lost 1 base, and 10 bases lay in between. This CDR3 spans 13 amino acids. The germline gives CDR1 LNHDA, CDR2 SQIVND (reference sequence). The CDR3 DNA follows: TGTGCCAGTAAGCCGGGGAAGAACACTGAAGCTTTCTTT. This codes for CASKPGKNTEAFF.

The DNA of the CDR3 is TGTGCCAGCAGCGCCGAGAGGGGGGGGGCTCACGAGCAGTACTTC. Its protein is CASSAERGGAHEQYF. The genes are TRBV9 and TRBJ2-7, with D possibly being TRBD2 (7 bases). The V end was cut by 3 bases, the J end by 5 bases, with 18 bases between. The CDR3 is 15 residues long. Per the germline V gene, CDR1 is SGDLS and CDR2 is YYNGEE.

The chain links TRBV5-4 to TRBJ1-2, with TRBD1 as a possible D gene (5 bases). CDR3 length: 15 residues. Per the germline V gene, CDR1 is SGHNT and CDR2 is YYREEE (reference sequence). Trimming removed 3 bases at V and 0 bases at J, with 12 bases between. CDR3 nucleotide sequence: TGTGCCAGCAGCTCGGCTGGGGGGTCTAACTATGGCTACACCTTC. This encodes CASSSAGGSNYGYTF. The complete variable domain, with remaining parts taken from reference TRBV5-4 and TRBJ1-2, reads ETGVTQSPTHLIKTRGQQVTLRCSSQSGHNTVSWYQQALGQGPQFIFQYYREEENGRGNFPPRFSGLQFPNYSSELNVNALELDDSALYLCASSSAGGSNYGYTFGSGTRLTVV.

V is TRBV11-3 and J is TRBJ2-7; 9 bases fit TRBD1. From germline, CDR1 is SGHNT and CDR2 YENEEA. CDR3 length: 15 residues. The V gene end was trimmed by 1 base and the J gene end by 3 bases; junction bases not matched to a gene: 4. The CDR3 DNA reads as TGTGCCAGCAGCTTAGGGACAGGGGTATACTACGAGCAGTACTTC. Its protein product is CASSLGTGVYYEQYF.

The chain uses TRBV19 and TRBJ1-2; 9 positions agree with TRBD1. J was trimmed by 4 bases and V by 3 bases; bases with no gene match: 6. This CDR3 spans 15 amino acids. Germline CDR1 and CDR2: LNHDA and SQIVND (reference sequence). The CDR3 DNA reads as TGTGCCAGTAGTATGACTAACAGGGGGCCCTATGGCTACACCTTC. Encoded protein: CASSMTNRGPYGYTF.

J is TRBJ2-3 and V is TRBV10-1; 13 bases align to TRBD2. The CDR3 sequence is 15 residues long. Trimming took 5 bases from V and 6 from J; bases not matched to a gene: 5. Germline V CDR1 and CDR2: WNHNN, SYGVQD (reference sequence). The CDR3 region has the DNA TGCGCCAGCAGTTCGACTAGCGGGGGGCGGGATACGCAGTATTTT. Translation: CASSSTSGGRDTQYF.

The chain uses TRBV10-1 and TRBJ1-1; D may be TRBD1 (6 bases). Deletions cut 0 bases from V and 4 bases from J, with 9 bases between. This CDR3 spans 14 amino acids. CDR1 and CDR2 (germline): WNHNN, SYGVQD (reference sequence). The CDR3 region is CASSESGGSTEAFF. CDR3 DNA: TGCGCCAGCAGTGAGTCAGGGGGTAGCACTGAAGCTTTCTTT.

The chain recombines TRBV27 with TRBJ2-7; 7 bases map to TRBD2. This CDR3 has 14 amino acids. V lost 3 bases and J lost 7; bases outside the gene matches: 9. CDR1 MNHEY and CDR2 SMNVEV come from the germline V gene (reference sequence). The DNA of the CDR3 is TGTGCCAGCAGTTTCCCGGGACCGGGAGGAGAGCAGTACTTC. Encoded protein: CASSFPGPGGEQYF.

The J gene is TRBJ1-6, the V gene TRBV5-6, with D unclear. Trimming took off 0 bases at V and 10 bases at J, with 14 bases between the two ends. This CDR3 comprises 15 residues. Germline V gene data show CDR1 as SGHDT and CDR2 as YYEEEE. CDR3 protein: CASSLGQVVSSPLHF. CDR3 coding DNA: TGTGCCAGCAGCTTGGGTCAAGTTGTTAGCTCACCCCTCCACTTT.

J is TRBJ2-1 and V is TRBV24-1, with no clear D. This CDR3 is 13 amino acids long. V lost 3 bases and J lost 4, with 6 bases in between. In germline, CDR1 is KGHDR, CDR2 SFDVKD. The CDR3 sequence: CATSDLTYNEQFF. CDR3 coding DNA: TGTGCCACCAGTGATCTCACATACAATGAGCAGTTCTTC.

V gene TRBV18 combines with J gene TRBJ2-1; TRBD1 might be the D (6 bases). The V end was cut by 3 bases, the J end by 4 bases, with 10 bases between. CDR1 is KGHSH and CDR2 is LQKENI in the germline V gene. The CDR3 consists of 14 residues. DNA of the CDR3: TGTGCCAGCTCACCTGAGGACAGTTACAATGAGCAGTTCTTC. This codes for CASSPEDSYNEQFF. Full variable domain (missing parts from reference TRBV18 and TRBJ2-1): NAGVMQNPRHLVRRRGQEARLRCSPMKGHSHVYWYRQLPEEGLKFMVYLQKENIIDESGMPKERFSAEFPKEGPSILRIQQVVRGDSAAYFCASSPEDSYNEQFFGPGTRLTVL.

The rearrangement joins TRBV2 to TRBJ2-3, with a tentative D call TRBD2 (6 bases). V was cut by 7 bases and J by 1 base, with 9 bases left in between. In germline, CDR1 is SNHLY, CDR2 FYNNEI. CDR3 length: 13 amino acids. The DNA of the CDR3 is TGTGCCAGCAACTCGGGGGGCACAGATACGCAGTATTTT. Amino acids: CASNSGGTDTQYF.

The rearrangement uses TRBV27 and TRBJ1-6; no clear D. This CDR3 spans 16 amino acids. The V gene lost 4 bases and the J gene lost 6 bases, with 16 bases spanning the gap. Germline assignment: CDR1 MNHEY and CDR2 SMNVEV (reference sequence). CDR3 sequence (DNA): TGTGCCAGCAGTTCGCGACTATACGGGTCTAATTCACCCCTCCACTTT. This gives the protein CASSSRLYGSNSPLHF.

The J gene is TRBJ1-4, the V gene TRBV21-1; TRBD1 is taken as the D call from the table, unchecked against the DNA. TRBV21-1 is a recognized pseudogene. This CDR3 has 14 amino acids. The CDR3 loop is CASRADSRDEKLFF. CDR3 bases: TGTGCCAGCAGGGCCGACAGTAGAGATGAAAAACTGTTTTTT.

This chain links TRBV11-2 with TRBJ1-1; weak D call: TRBD1 (5 bases). The ends were cut back, 3 bases at V and 1 base at J, with 12 bases in the middle. This CDR3 spans 15 amino acids. The germline gives CDR1 SGHAT, CDR2 FQNNGV. In nucleotides, the CDR3 is TGTGCCAGCAGCTTGGCGGGACTCGGGAACACTGAAGCTTTCTTT. It is translated as CASSLAGLGNTEAFF.

As to this clone: The identical CDR3 is also encoded by other nucleotide sequences in the sample. The V and J genes are TRBV2 and TRBJ2-1; the match to TRBD2 covers 13 bases. Germline V lookup: CDR1 SNHLY, CDR2 FYNNEI. After removal of 5 bases from V and 9 bases from J, the junction contained 7 bases not matched to a gene. This CDR3 has 15 amino acids. The CDR3 coding sequence is TGTGCCAGCAGTCTCACTAGCGGGGGGGCCGGTGAGCAGTTCTTC. It encodes CASSLTSGGAGEQFF.

V usage is TRBV6-5 and J usage is TRBJ1-2; D is uncertain. Germline loops: CDR1 MNHEY, CDR2 SVGAGI. The CDR3 is made up of 12 amino acids. Between the trimmed V and J ends, which lost 5 bases and 8 bases, there was a span of 12 bases. The CDR3, as DNA: TGTGCCAGCAGTCCCACCGGGGAAGGCTACACCTTC. Protein product: CASSPTGEGYTF.

The chain combines TRBV5-1 with TRBJ2-2; a possible D gene is TRBD2 (6 bases). Germline loops: CDR1 SGHRS, CDR2 YFSETQ. Trimming took 5 bases from V and 3 from J, leaving 11 bases between them. The CDR3 loop spans 14 amino acids. CDR3 sequence reads: CASSIGGDTGELFF. The DNA for the CDR3 is TGCGCCAGCAGTATAGGCGGGGACACCGGGGAGCTGTTTTTT.

This sequence joins TRBV10-2 and TRBJ2-3; the match to TRBD2 covers 7 bases. J was trimmed by 2 bases and V by 2 bases; bases with no gene match: 4. This CDR3 has 15 residues. CDR1 is WSHSY and CDR2 is SAAADI in the germline V gene. CDR3 region: CASSEASGFTDTQYF. The CDR3 coding sequence is TGCGCCAGCAGTGAGGCTAGCGGATTCACAGATACGCAGTATTTT.

The rearrangement uses TRBV30 and TRBJ1-5; TRBD1 aligns across 9 bases. J gave up 4 bases and V 7 bases, and 5 bases lay outside the gene matches. The CDR3 contains 13 residues. Germline assignment: CDR1 GTSNPN and CDR2 SVGIG (reference sequence). In DNA form, the CDR3 reads TGTGCCTCTTCGACAGGGGGGAATCAGCCCCAGCATTTT. This gives the protein CASSTGGNQPQHF.

This clone was picked up one time. The rearrangement uses TRBV5-1 and TRBJ2-1; 10 positions match TRBD1. With V trimmed by 4 bases and J by 3 bases, 7 bases remained unmatched. In germline, CDR1 is SGHRS, CDR2 YFSETQ. The CDR3 contains 16 residues. CDR3 coding DNA: TGCGCCAGCAGCGGTCCGTGGGACAGGGGCTACAATGAGCAGTTCTTC. Its translation: CASSGPWDRGYNEQFF.

The V and J genes are TRBV14 and TRBJ1-1, with a weak D call TRBD1 (6 bases). Germline CDR1 reads SGHDN; CDR2 reads FVKESK. The CDR3 extends over 15 amino acids. V lost 3 bases, J lost 4 bases, and 15 bases lay in between. CDR3: CASSQTGLNPTEAFF. CDR3 DNA sequence: TGTGCCAGCAGCCAGACAGGTCTTAACCCCACTGAAGCTTTCTTT.

The CDR3 sequence: CASSLSGNTGELFF. The CDR3 coding sequence is TGTGCCAGCAGCTTGAGTGGGAACACCGGGGAGCTGTTTTTT. The chain is built from TRBV7-2 and TRBJ2-2; D gene uncertain. Germline V lookup: CDR1 SGHTA, CDR2 FQGNSA. The V end lost 3 bases, the J end lost 1 base, and 6 bases lay between the germline ends. This CDR3 is built from 14 residues.